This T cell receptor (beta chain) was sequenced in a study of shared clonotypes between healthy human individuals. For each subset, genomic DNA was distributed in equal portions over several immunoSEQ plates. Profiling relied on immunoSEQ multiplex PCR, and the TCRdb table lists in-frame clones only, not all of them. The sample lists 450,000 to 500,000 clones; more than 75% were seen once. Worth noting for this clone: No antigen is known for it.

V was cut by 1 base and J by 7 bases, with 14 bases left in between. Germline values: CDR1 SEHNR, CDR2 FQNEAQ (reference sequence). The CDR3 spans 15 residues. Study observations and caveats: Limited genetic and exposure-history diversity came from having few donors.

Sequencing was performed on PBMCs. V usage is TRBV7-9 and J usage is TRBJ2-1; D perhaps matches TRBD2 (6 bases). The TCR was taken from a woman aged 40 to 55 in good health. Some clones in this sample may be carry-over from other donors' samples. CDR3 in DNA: TGTGCCAGCAGCTTAGGCCCACTAGCTGGGAATGAGCAGTTCTTC. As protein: CASSLGPLAGNEQFF.